This T cell receptor beta chain was sequenced in a study of naive and memory T cell subsets. Two oligonucleotides, mixed equimolar, formed the beta constant-region primer covering TRBC1 and TRBC2. Nested alpha and beta constant-region primers with the SP2 primer drove four PCR rounds on ligated cDNA. An oligonucleotide with the SP2 primer and a 12-nucleotide UMI was ligated to the cDNA 3' end. TCRdb processed the UMI-ligation and nested PCR reads anew with MiXCR; each CDR3 protein has one entry. This sample has around 110,000 distinct CDR3 sequences, with roughly 36% found just once. Study outcomes and limitations: RNA-based TCR counts may shift with T cell activation and differentiation. In naive cells, over 95% of TCR sequences were seen only once.

A remark on this clonotype: No antigen is known for it.

This TCR derives from a human donor in good health. Sequenced material: central memory CD4+ T cells from blood.

In nucleotides, the CDR3 is TGTGCCAGCTCACCTAACAGGGGCGAGCAGTACTTC. Translated: CASSPNRGEQYF. The rearrangement uses TRBV18 and TRBJ2-7; 7 bases match TRBD1. From germline, CDR1 is KGHSH and CDR2 LQKENI. V shed 3 bases, J shed 6 bases, and the junction held 2 bases outside the gene matches. The CDR3 length is 12 residues.